A single sample gave rise to the 16 T cell receptor beta chains below, sequenced in a study of regulatory T cells in long-lasting Graves disease. This sample's time point: newly diagnosed GD, antithyroid drugs for less than 3 months. The TCR library was made from RNA that had been extracted from PBMCs in TRIzol. Libraries of TCR beta came from iRepertoire HTBI primers plus Arm-PCR of CDR3 regions. TCRdb passed the multiplex PCR reads through MiXCR, listing each CDR3 protein once. This sample yields hundreds of thousands of distinct CDR3 sequences, of which roughly 15% are seen a single time; about 18% belongs to the top ten. These same records also appear under a second study, on T cells in Graves' hyperthyroidism and ophthalmopathy.

The sample here was peripheral blood mononuclear cells (PBMCs), taken at new diagnosis, from a patient treated with antithyroid drugs. Every receptor here comes from a woman younger than 45 with Graves disease.

There are many counts of this clonotype. The chain couples TRBV20-1 to TRBJ2-3; 7 nucleotides agree with TRBD1. CDR1 and CDR2 (germline): DFQATT, SNEGSKA (reference sequence). CDR3 length equals 15 residues. With V trimmed by 3 bases and J by 2 bases, 8 bases remained unmatched. Here the CDR3 reads CSASSTGQTTDTQYF. The DNA for the CDR3 is TGCAGTGCTAGCAGCACGGGACAGACCACAGATACGCAGTATTTT.

This clonotype appeared many times. The gene calls are TRBV2 and TRBJ2-7; D is unclear. Germline V gives CDR1 SNHLY, CDR2 FYNNEI. The CDR3 runs 14 residues. Trimming stripped 3 bases from V and 4 bases from J, with 13 bases between. This chain's CDR3 is CASSDQARRYEQYF. The CDR3, as DNA: TGTGCCAGCAGTGATCAGGCTAGACGATACGAGCAGTACTTC.

This clonotype came up a few times. This chain links TRBV28 with TRBJ1-5; D perhaps matches TRBD1 (6 bases). The V end lost 8 bases, the J end lost 7 bases, and 27 bases lay between the germline ends. The length of the CDR3 is 17 residues. CDR1 is MDHEN, CDR2 SYDVKM, per germline. The CDR3 here is CASLRQGLVFFRQPQHF. DNA for the CDR3: TGTGCCAGCCTCCGCCAGGGGCTTGTGTTTTTTCGGCAGCCCCAGCATTTT.

At least ten counts were recorded for this clonotype. V and J are TRBV9 and TRBJ1-1; no definite D call. V was cut by 0 bases and J by 5 bases, with 8 bases left in between. The CDR3 consists of 13 residues. From germline, CDR1 is SGDLS and CDR2 YYNGEE. The CDR3 DNA reads as TGTGCCAGCAGCGTAGATAAAACTACTGAAGCTTTCTTT. This codes for CASSVDKTTEAFF. The variable domain in full, completed from reference TRBV9 and TRBJ1-1, reads DSGVTQTPKHLITATGQRVTLRCSPRSGDLSVYWYQQSLDQGLQFLIQYYNGEERAKGNILERFSAQQFPDLHSELNLSSLELGDSALYFCASSVDKTTEAFFGQGTRLTVV.

This clonotype was recorded many times. The gene calls are TRBV2 and TRBJ2-5; D gene unclear. The germline gives CDR1 SNHLY, CDR2 FYNNEI. V was cut by 7 bases and J by 5 bases, with 8 bases left in between. This CDR3 is built from 11 residues. Written as DNA, the CDR3 is TGTGCCAGCATCTGGTTGGAGACCCAGTACTTC. It specifies CASIWLETQYF.

V is TRBV28 and J is TRBJ2-2; D gene ambiguous. Trimming pared 2 bases from V and 0 bases from J, leaving 1 base between. The CDR3 extends over 13 amino acids. CDR1 is MDHEN and CDR2 is SYDVKM in the germline V gene. CDR3 in DNA: TGTGCCAGCAGTTTACCGAACACCGGGGAGCTGTTTTTT. Translation gives CASSLPNTGELFF.

This clonotype came up many times. This chain uses TRBV29-1 with TRBJ2-3, with 10 bases identical to TRBD2. This CDR3 is 14 amino acids long. Trimming took 4 bases from V and 0 from J; bases not matched to a gene: 1. The germline gives CDR1 SQVTM, CDR2 ANQGSEA. In nucleotides, the CDR3 is TGCAGCGTTGCGACTAGCGGGAGCACAGATACGCAGTATTTT. Its protein is CSVATSGSTDTQYF.

This clonotype was observed at least ten times. The V and J genes are TRBV12-3 or TRBV12-4 and TRBJ2-7; 7 bases align to TRBD1. Unmatched junction bases numbered 8, after V lost 9 bases and J lost 0 bases. This CDR3 is built from 14 residues. As DNA, the CDR3 is TGTGCCAGTACTACAACAGGGGTCTCCTACGAGCAGTACTTC. Protein sequence: CASTTTGVSYEQYF.

This clonotype was counted many times. The V gene is TRBV6-2 or TRBV6-3, the J gene TRBJ2-1; 9 nucleotides agree with TRBD2. The CDR3 length is 16 residues. CDR1 is MNHEY, CDR2 SVGEGT, per germline. With V trimmed by 6 bases and J by 8 bases, 14 bases remained unmatched. The CDR3 DNA follows: TGTGCCAGCAGGGGAAGGGGCGGGACTAGCCTCTATGAGCAGTTCTTC. Its translation: CASRGRGGTSLYEQFF.

This clonotype occurred many times. The V gene is TRBV9, the J gene TRBJ1-5, with 8 bases lining up with TRBD1. Germline trimming cut 2 bases from V and 6 bases from J; bases unmatched to any gene: 7. In germline, CDR1 is SGDLS, CDR2 YYNGEE. CDR3 length: 15 residues. This CDR3 reads CASSVAGGIGQPQHF. Here the CDR3 DNA reads TGTGCCAGCAGCGTGGCAGGGGGCATCGGTCAGCCCCAGCATTTT.

This clonotype came up many times. The rearrangement links TRBV15 to TRBJ1-5, with D unclear. This CDR3 contains 17 residues. Germline V lookup: CDR1 LNHNV, CDR2 YYDKDF (reference sequence). The germline V and J ends were trimmed by 0 bases and 4 bases, with 16 bases remaining between them. CDR3 sequence reads: CATSRDLIGQQNQPQHF. The CDR3 bases are TGTGCCACCAGCAGAGATCTAATAGGCCAACAAAATCAGCCCCAGCATTTT.

This chain links TRBV24-1 with TRBJ1-1, with D possibly TRBD1 on 5 matching bases. Trimming removed 3 bases at V and 5 bases at J, with 6 bases between. The CDR3 spans 12 residues. Germline V gene data show CDR1 as KGHDR and CDR2 as SFDVKD. Written as DNA, the CDR3 is TGTGCCACCAGTGATGCAGGGACTGAAGCTTTCTTT. Protein sequence: CATSDAGTEAFF.

About this clonotype itself: A much bigger clone sits one base away, suggesting this may be a read error. J is TRBJ2-7 and V is TRBV11-1; 10 bases agree with TRBD1. Germline V gives CDR1 SGHAT, CDR2 FQDESV (reference sequence). Trimming cost V 5 bases and J 6 bases; bases outside gene matches: 10. CDR3 length equals 15 residues. Here the CDR3 reads CASSTSGTGVGEQYF. The CDR3 region has the DNA TGTGCCAGCAGCACATCCGGGACAGGGGTGGGCGAGCAGTACTTC.

This clonotype was recorded many times. Here the CDR3 DNA reads TGTGCCAGCAGTCGGGACTGGGCGGACACCGGGGAGCTGTTTTTT. Amino acid sequence: CASSRDWADTGELFF. The gene calls are TRBV6-1 and TRBJ2-2; TRBD2 is a possible D gene (6 bases). Germline V gene lookup returns CDR1 MNHNS and CDR2 SASEGT. The CDR3 spans 15 residues. Trimming pared 5 bases from V and 3 bases from J, leaving 13 bases between.

At least ten counts were recorded for this clonotype. The V and J genes are TRBV29-1 and TRBJ2-3; D might be TRBD1 (6 bases). Germline assignment: CDR1 SQVTM and CDR2 ANQGSEA. The CDR3 totals 15 residues. The V end lost 3 bases, the J end lost 0 bases, and 13 bases lay between the germline ends. In DNA, the CDR3 is TGCAGCGTTGAGAGTGTACAGGGCAGCACAGATACGCAGTATTTT. Its protein product is CSVESVQGSTDTQYF.

This clonotype was seen many times. The chain recombines TRBV7-2 with TRBJ1-2; no firm D call. CDR3 length: 13 residues. Trimming stripped 5 bases from V and 3 bases from J, with 10 bases between. Germline V CDR1 and CDR2: SGHTA, FQGNSA. The CDR3: CASSPSTHYGYTF. For the CDR3, the DNA is TGTGCCAGCAGCCCGAGTACTCACTATGGCTACACCTTC.